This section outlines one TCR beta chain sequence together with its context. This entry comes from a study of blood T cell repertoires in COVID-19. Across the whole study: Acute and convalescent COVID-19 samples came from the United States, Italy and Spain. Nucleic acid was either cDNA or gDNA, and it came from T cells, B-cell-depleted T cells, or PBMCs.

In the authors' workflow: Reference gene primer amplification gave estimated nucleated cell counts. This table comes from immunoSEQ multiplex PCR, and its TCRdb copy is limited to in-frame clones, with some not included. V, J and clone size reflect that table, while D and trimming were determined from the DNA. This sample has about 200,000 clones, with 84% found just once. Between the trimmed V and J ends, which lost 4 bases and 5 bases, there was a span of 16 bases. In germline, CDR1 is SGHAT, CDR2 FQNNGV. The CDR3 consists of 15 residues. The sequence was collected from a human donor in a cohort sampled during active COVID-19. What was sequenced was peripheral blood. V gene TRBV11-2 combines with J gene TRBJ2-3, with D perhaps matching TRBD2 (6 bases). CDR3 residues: CASSSHPMGGDTQYF. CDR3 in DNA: TGTGCCAGCAGCTCACATCCTATGGGAGGAGATACGCAGTATTTT. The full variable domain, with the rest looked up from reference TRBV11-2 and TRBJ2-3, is EAGVAQSPRYKIIEKRQSVAFWCNPISGHATLYWYQQILGQGPKLLIQFQNNGVVDDSQLPKDRFSAERLKGVDSTLKIQPAKLEDSAVYLCASSSHPMGGDTQYFGPGTRLTVL.